These 27 T cell receptor beta chains came from one sample sequenced in a study of blood T cell repertoires in COVID-19. The data were produced by immunoSEQ multiplex PCR, yet TCRdb's version contains in-frame clones alone and is incomplete. This sample has hundreds of thousands of clones, with 85% found just once. Sequences were obtained from peripheral blood. Receptors originate from a human donor in a cohort sampled during active COVID-19.

This chain joins TRBV4-1 and TRBJ1-3; possible D gene TRBD1, 6 bases. Deletions cut 1 base from V and 0 bases from J, with 10 bases between. The length of the CDR3 is 16 residues. Germline CDR1 and CDR2: MGHRA and YSYEKL. DNA of the CDR3: TGCGCCAGCAGCCAAGGCGACAGGCCCTCTGGAAACACCATATATTTT. Translated, it gives CASSQGDRPSGNTIYF.

This sequence joins TRBV7-9 and TRBJ1-4, with TRBD1 as a possible D gene (5 bases). Germline values: CDR1 SEHNR, CDR2 FQNEAQ (reference sequence). The length of the CDR3 is 17 residues. Trimming took off 5 bases at V and 7 bases at J, with 23 bases between the two ends. DNA of the CDR3: TGTGCCAGCAGCCCCCCCGGTAGTCGGGGGGAAGTTGAAAAACTGTTTTTT. Protein: CASSPPGSRGEVEKLFF.

The chain has TRBV19 and TRBJ2-3, with D unclear. Looked up from germline, CDR1 is LNHDA and CDR2 is SQIVND (reference sequence). The CDR3 extends over 13 amino acids. Trimming left V 8 bases short and J 1 base short, with 10 bases between. CDR3 in amino acids: CASRLAGTDTQYF. Here the CDR3 DNA reads TGTGCCAGTCGACTGGCGGGCACAGATACGCAGTATTTT.

This chain joins TRBV24-1 and TRBJ1-2, with no clear D. Germline CDR1 KGHDR, CDR2 SFDVKD. This CDR3 comprises 15 residues. V shed 3 bases and J shed 2 bases, with 12 bases lying between them. Written as DNA, the CDR3 is TGTGCCACCAGTGATCCTAGCAGGTCGAACTATGGCTACACCTTC. This encodes CATSDPSRSNYGYTF.

The V and J genes are TRBV6-5 and TRBJ2-5, with 7 bases matching TRBD1. Germline lookup yields CDR1 MNHEY and CDR2 SVGAGI. The ends lost 8 bases at V and 4 bases at J; junction bases unmatched: 4. The CDR3 sequence is 12 residues long. The CDR3 region is CASSQGRETQYF. The CDR3 region has the DNA TGTGCCAGCTCACAGGGGAGAGAGACCCAGTACTTC.

The V and J genes are TRBV5-6 and TRBJ1-1; 7 positions agree with TRBD1. J was trimmed by 5 bases and V by 7 bases; bases with no gene match: 11. This CDR3 is built from 14 residues. Looked up from germline, CDR1 is SGHDT and CDR2 is YYEEEE. The CDR3 DNA sequence: TGTGCCAGCGAGAGACAGGGTCCTCCAACTGAAGCTTTCTTT. It yields the protein CASERQGPPTEAFF.

The chain joins TRBV9 to TRBJ1-5; no definite D call. The germline gives CDR1 SGDLS, CDR2 YYNGEE. The CDR3 has 15 residues. Trimming took off 4 bases at V and 0 bases at J, with 11 bases between the two ends. The CDR3 sequence is CASSSTPSSNQPQHF. Here the CDR3 DNA reads TGTGCCAGCAGCTCAACCCCTAGTAGCAATCAGCCCCAGCATTTT.

The chain employs TRBV5-6 and TRBJ2-7, with a tentative D call TRBD1 (6 bases). Germline V CDR1 and CDR2: SGHDT, YYEEEE. The CDR3 runs 14 residues. Trimming took off 0 bases at V and 5 bases at J, with 12 bases between the two ends. Here the CDR3 reads CASSLGAGENEQYF. The CDR3 coding sequence is TGTGCCAGCAGCTTGGGAGCAGGGGAAAACGAGCAGTACTTC.

The CDR3 is CASSLGQTSMNTEAFF. The CDR3 DNA sequence: TGTGCCAGCAGCTTAGGACAGACCTCCATGAACACTGAAGCTTTCTTT. This chain joins TRBV5-4 and TRBJ1-1; the D gene is possibly TRBD1 (6 bases). The CDR3 sequence is 16 residues long. Trimming cost V 2 bases and J 0 bases, with 14 bases left between them. Per germline, CDR1 SGHNT and CDR2 YYREEE (reference sequence).

This chain uses TRBV5-1 with TRBJ2-5, with 12 bases matching TRBD2. The length of the CDR3 is 16 residues. The germline gives CDR1 SGHRS, CDR2 YFSETQ. The V and J ends lost 4 bases and 5 bases, in that order; junction bases with no gene match: 9. The CDR3 DNA sequence: TGCGCCAGCAGCGAAACGGCCGGGACTAGCGGGGAGACCCAGTACTTC. Translation gives CASSETAGTSGETQYF.

This sequence joins TRBV12-3 or TRBV12-4 and TRBJ2-3; TRBD2 matches 9 bases. The CDR3 loop spans 13 amino acids. V lost 3 bases to trimming and J lost 10 bases; unmatched junction nucleotides: 5. CDR3 DNA: TGTGCCAGCAGTTTTGGCGGGGGGGTCTCGCAGTATTTT. This codes for CASSFGGGVSQYF.

The chain joins TRBV6-5 to TRBJ1-6; D unclear. CDR1 and CDR2 from the germline V gene are MNHEY and SVGAGI. Trimming stripped 4 bases from V and 1 base from J, with 8 bases between. The CDR3 is made up of 15 amino acids. CDR3 sequence reads: CASSSGGSYNSPLHF. The CDR3 nucleotides are TGTGCCAGCAGTTCTGGAGGGTCCTATAATTCACCCCTCCACTTT.

This clone was seen only once. This chain connects TRBV6-1 to TRBJ1-1; D perhaps matches TRBD1 (5 bases). Per germline, CDR1 MNHNS and CDR2 SASEGT. Trimming removed 2 bases from V and 8 bases from J, with 6 bases in between. This CDR3 region has 11 residues. CDR3 coding DNA: TGTGCCAGCAGTGAAAGACAGGAAGCTTTCTTT. This translates into CASSERQEAFF.

The V call is TRBV10-3, the J call TRBJ1-3; 7 nucleotides line up with TRBD1. J lost 1 base, V lost 6 bases, and 12 bases had no gene match. The CDR3 is 17 residues long. From germline, CDR1 is ENHRY and CDR2 SYGVKD. This CDR3 reads CAISRIRQGYSGNTIYF. CDR3 DNA sequence: TGTGCCATCAGCCGGATAAGACAGGGATATTCTGGAAACACCATATATTTT.

A remark on this clone: The sample carries other DNA sequences with the same CDR3. As DNA, the CDR3 is TGTGCCAGCAGCTTAGTGCAGGCCTACGAGCAGTACTTC. It translates to CASSLVQAYEQYF. This chain connects TRBV7-2 to TRBJ2-7; D remains ambiguous. V dropped 1 base and J dropped 2 bases, with 6 bases sitting between them. This CDR3 spans 13 amino acids. CDR1 is SGHTA and CDR2 is FQGNSA in the germline V gene.

This chain links TRBV25-1 with TRBJ2-2; D unclear. This CDR3 region has 15 residues. Looked up from germline, CDR1 is MGHDK and CDR2 is SYGVNS. V was trimmed by 2 bases and J by 0 bases, leaving 7 bases between them. Here the CDR3 reads CASSEKSANTGELFF. CDR3 sequence (DNA): TGTGCCAGCAGTGAAAAAAGCGCGAACACCGGGGAGCTGTTTTTT.

This clone was recorded only once. This rearrangement joins TRBV7-9 to TRBJ1-1, with 7 bases identical to TRBD1. V shed 5 bases and J 2 bases; nucleotides not matched to a gene: 5. The germline V gene has CDR1 SEHNR and CDR2 FQNEAQ (reference sequence). This CDR3 is 14 amino acids long. CDR3 in DNA: TGTGCCAGCAGCCCCCAGGGGGTAAACACTGAAGCTTTCTTT. Amino acid sequence: CASSPQGVNTEAFF.

CDR3 DNA: TGTGCCAGCAGCTTGGTGGGCAGACCCTCTAACTATGGCTACACCTTC. Its translation is CASSLVGRPSNYGYTF. The chain uses TRBV5-6 and TRBJ1-2; D is ambiguous. V was shortened by 0 bases and J by 0 bases, with 12 bases between the two germline ends. The CDR3 extends over 16 amino acids. The germline gives CDR1 SGHDT, CDR2 YYEEEE.

V gene TRBV5-6 combines with J gene TRBJ1-2, with 7 bases matching TRBD1. The junction had 13 bases not matched to a gene; V was cut back by 6 bases and J by 5 bases. Germline V gene data show CDR1 as SGHDT and CDR2 as YYEEEE. This CDR3 has 15 residues. The DNA for the CDR3 is TGTGCCAGCACCTGGGGGGACAGATCGCTTTATGGCTACACCTTC. Amino acids: CASTWGDRSLYGYTF.

This clone has only one observation. CDR3: CASSHPVGKNTEAFF. CDR3 sequence (DNA): TGCGCCAGCAGCCACCCGGTGGGCAAGAACACTGAAGCTTTCTTT. The rearrangement links TRBV4-1 to TRBJ1-1; D remains ambiguous. V was trimmed by 3 bases and J by 1 base, leaving 12 bases between them. Per the germline V gene, CDR1 is MGHRA and CDR2 is YSYEKL. This CDR3 is 15 amino acids long.

The rearrangement links TRBV30 to TRBJ1-6; 7 bases are shared with TRBD1. Unmatched junction bases numbered 7, after V lost 1 base and J lost 7 bases. The CDR3 runs 15 residues. Germline V CDR1 and CDR2: GTSNPN, SVGIG (reference sequence). CDR3 in amino acids: CAWSAEQGTNSPLHF. CDR3 in DNA: TGTGCCTGGAGTGCGGAACAGGGGACGAATTCACCCCTCCACTTT.

The chain carries TRBV6-6 and TRBJ2-7; the match to TRBD2 covers 10 bases. Germline V CDR1 and CDR2: MNHNY, SVGAGI (reference sequence). This CDR3 comprises 15 residues. V gave up 6 bases and J gave up 2 bases; unmatched junction bases: 7. CDR3 residues: CASSHRLAGAYEQYF. The CDR3 nucleotides are TGTGCCAGCAGCCACCGGCTAGCGGGGGCCTACGAGCAGTACTTC.

The chain recombines TRBV24-1 with TRBJ1-1; 8 positions match TRBD1. Trimming removed 2 bases from V and 1 base from J; junction bases left unmatched: 2. This CDR3 spans 15 amino acids. Germline CDR1 reads KGHDR; CDR2 reads SFDVKD. The CDR3 spells CATSDSQGGNTEAFF. The CDR3, as DNA: TGTGCCACCAGTGATTCACAGGGGGGGAACACTGAAGCTTTCTTT.

This clone was observed at least ten times. The sample contains more than one DNA sequence encoding this CDR3. The chain uses TRBV4-2 and TRBJ2-4; 9 bases map to TRBD2. The CDR3 consists of 14 residues. V lost 4 bases to trimming and J lost 6 bases; unmatched junction nucleotides: 4. Germline values: CDR1 LGHNA, CDR2 YNFKEQ. This CDR3 reads CASSPGAGGNIQYF. CDR3 nucleotides: TGTGCCAGCAGCCCTGGAGCGGGGGGAAACATTCAGTACTTC.

The chain employs TRBV9 and TRBJ2-3, with 13 bases matching TRBD2. Germline values: CDR1 SGDLS, CDR2 YYNGEE. V gave up 4 bases and J gave up 0 bases; unmatched junction bases: 8. The CDR3 loop spans 18 amino acids. The CDR3 sequence: CASSPGLAGAPSTDTQYF. The CDR3 region has the DNA TGTGCCAGCAGCCCCGGACTAGCGGGGGCCCCAAGCACAGATACGCAGTATTTT.

The chain is built from TRBV6-5 and TRBJ2-5; D gene unclear. Germline V gives CDR1 MNHEY, CDR2 SVGAGI. This CDR3 contains 13 residues. V gave up 3 bases and J gave up 3 bases, with 8 bases separating them. The CDR3 nucleotides read TGTGCCAGCAGTTATACCACGGAAGAGACCCAGTACTTC. Its protein is CASSYTTEETQYF.

The gene calls are TRBV18 and TRBJ2-3, with TRBD1 matching 7 bases. This CDR3 contains 15 residues. From germline, CDR1 is KGHSH and CDR2 LQKENI. The V and J ends lost 4 bases and 7 bases, in that order; junction bases with no gene match: 11. CDR3 protein: CASSLDRTGTHTQYF. CDR3 in DNA: TGTGCCAGCTCACTAGACCGGACAGGCACTCATACGCAGTATTTT.